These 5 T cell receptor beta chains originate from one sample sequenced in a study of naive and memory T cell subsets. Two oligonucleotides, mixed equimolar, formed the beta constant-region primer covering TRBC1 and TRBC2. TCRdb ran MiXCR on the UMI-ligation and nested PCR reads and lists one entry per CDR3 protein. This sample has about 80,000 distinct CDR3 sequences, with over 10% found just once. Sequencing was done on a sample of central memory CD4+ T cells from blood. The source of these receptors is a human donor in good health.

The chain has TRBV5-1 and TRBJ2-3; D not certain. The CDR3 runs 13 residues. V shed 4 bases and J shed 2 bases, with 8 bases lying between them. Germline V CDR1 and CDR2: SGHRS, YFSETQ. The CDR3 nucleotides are TGCGCCAGCAGCCCCGCCGCCACAGATACGCAGTATTTT. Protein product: CASSPAATDTQYF.

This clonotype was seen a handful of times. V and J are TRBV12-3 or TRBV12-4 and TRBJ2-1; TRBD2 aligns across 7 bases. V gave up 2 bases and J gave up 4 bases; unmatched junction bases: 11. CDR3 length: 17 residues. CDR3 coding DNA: TGTGCCAGCAGTTTATTTATGGGCGGGAGACAATACAATGAGCAGTTCTTC. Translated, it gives CASSLFMGGRQYNEQFF.

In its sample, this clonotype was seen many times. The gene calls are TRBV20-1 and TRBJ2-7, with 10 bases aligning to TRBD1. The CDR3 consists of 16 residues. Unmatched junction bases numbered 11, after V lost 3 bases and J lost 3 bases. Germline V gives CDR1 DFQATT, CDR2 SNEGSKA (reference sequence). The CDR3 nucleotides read TGCAGTGCTAGTCAGGGACAGGGGTTCAACCTCTACGAGCAGTACTTC. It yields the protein CSASQGQGFNLYEQYF.

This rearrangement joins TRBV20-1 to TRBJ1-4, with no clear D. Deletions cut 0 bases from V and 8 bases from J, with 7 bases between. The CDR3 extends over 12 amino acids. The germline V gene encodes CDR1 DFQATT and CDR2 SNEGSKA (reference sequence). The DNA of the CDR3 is TGCAGTGCTAGAGAAACCGAGGAAAAACTGTTTTTT. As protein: CSARETEEKLFF.

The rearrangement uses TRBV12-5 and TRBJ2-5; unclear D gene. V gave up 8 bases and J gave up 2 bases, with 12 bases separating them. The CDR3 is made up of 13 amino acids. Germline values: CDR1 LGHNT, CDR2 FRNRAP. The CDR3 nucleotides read TGTGCTAGTTCCGGGTACACGCAAGAGACCCAGTACTTC. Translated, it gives CASSGYTQETQYF.